Shown below are 11 T cell receptor beta chains from a single sample sequenced in a study of glioma-infiltrating T cells. TCR alpha and beta CDR3 regions were amplified from RNA using iRepertoire nested multiplex PCR. One entry per CDR3 protein results from TCRdb running MiXCR on the multiplex PCR reads. The table records more than 350,000 distinct CDR3 sequences, approximately 42% of them present only once. Sequencing was carried out using glioma tissue, nonneoplastic brain tissue, or PBMCs (not recorded which). All receptors come from a human donor with low-grade glioma or glioblastoma, undergoing nonglioma brain surgery, or in good health (not recorded which).

In its sample, this clonotype was seen a few times. The gene calls are TRBV6-2 or TRBV6-3 and TRBJ1-1, with D possibly being TRBD1 (6 bases). V was shortened by 4 bases and J by 1 base, with 13 bases between the two germline ends. In germline, CDR1 is MNHEY, CDR2 SVGEGT. The CDR3 contains 15 residues. CDR3 residues: CASSSTGHQNTEAFF. CDR3 sequence (DNA): TGTGCCAGCAGTTCAACGGGACACCAGAACACTGAAGCTTTCTTT.

Comments on this clonotype: This is likely a read error, given that the CDR3 carries no conserved phenylalanine or tryptophan at its end. The chain couples TRBV7-2 to TRBJ2-3, with TRBD2 matching 7 bases. The CDR3 has 16 amino acids. The V gene's germline CDR1 is SGHTA and CDR2 FQGNSA. J lost 4 bases, V lost 4 bases, and 11 bases had no gene match. CDR3 bases: TGTGCCAGCAGCTCCGAAGTAGGACTAGTCCCAGATACGCAGTATTTG. Its translation is CASSSEVGLVPDTQYL.

Worth noting for this clonotype: A much larger clone differs by one base, so this may be a read error. The chain links TRBV20-1 to TRBJ1-1, with D maybe TRBD1 (5 bases). CDR3 size: 13 residues. CDR1 and CDR2 from the germline V gene are DFQATT and SNEGSKA (reference sequence). Trimming took off 3 bases at V and 5 bases at J, with 13 bases between the two ends. The CDR3 spells CSASPAGRTEAFF. Written as DNA, the CDR3 is TGCAGTGCTAGCCCTGCAGGGCGTACTGAAGCTTTCTTT.

To note about this clonotype: A much larger clonotype is one base distant, so this may be a read error. The chain is built from TRBV15 and TRBJ2-1, with D perhaps matching TRBD1 (6 bases). CDR1 LNHNV and CDR2 YYDKDF come from the germline V gene (reference sequence). The V and J ends lost 2 bases and 8 bases respectively, with 13 bases between them. The CDR3 sequence is 14 residues long. CDR3 sequence reads: CATSRHYTGYEQFF. CDR3 nucleotides: TGTGCCACCAGCAGACATTATACAGGGTATGAGCAGTTCTTC.

The sample holds a few counts of this clonotype. V gene TRBV3-1 combines with J gene TRBJ2-1, with D possibly being TRBD2 (6 bases). The CDR3 spans 17 residues. The germline CDR1 and CDR2 sequences are LGHDT and YNNKEL (reference sequence). V was shortened by 3 bases and J by 7 bases, with 22 bases between the two germline ends. This chain's CDR3 is CASSQHRGTLNSNEQFF. CDR3 DNA: TGTGCCAGCAGCCAGCACCGGGGGACTCTCAATAGTAATGAGCAGTTCTTC.

Details on this clonotype: It may be a read error: a sequence one base away is much more abundant. V gene TRBV27 combines with J gene TRBJ2-1; tentatively, D is TRBD2 (6 bases). This CDR3 has 13 amino acids. Germline lookup yields CDR1 MNHEY and CDR2 SMNVEV (reference sequence). The CDR3 bases are TGTGCCACGGGAGTGAGCTCCTACAATGAGCACTTCTTC. Translated, it gives CATGVSSYNEHFF.

Regarding this clonotype: This sequence may be a read error, since a much larger clone differs from it by one base. Lacking the conserved final phenylalanine or tryptophan, this CDR3 likely reflects a read error. The rearrangement uses TRBV27 and TRBJ1-2; D is perhaps TRBD1 (6 bases). The CDR3 has 14 amino acids. V gave up 4 bases and J gave up 8 bases, with 17 bases separating them. Germline V gene sequence: CDR1 MNHEY, CDR2 SMNVEV (reference sequence). The CDR3 DNA sequence: TGTGCCAGCAGTTCGTCCAGGGGACGGGCGGGCTACACCTTG. It yields the protein CASSSSRGRAGYTL.

A few counts support this clonotype. The rearrangement uses TRBV6-1 and TRBJ2-5; D perhaps matches TRBD2 (6 bases). Germline CDR1 is MNHNS and CDR2 is SASEGT. This CDR3 spans 14 amino acids. The V end lost 5 bases, the J end lost 7 bases, and 17 bases lay between the germline ends. The CDR3 here is CASSTGTPGGTQYF. The CDR3 region has the DNA TGTGCCAGCAGTACGGGGACTCCTGGGGGGACCCAGTACTTC.

The genes are TRBV12-3 or TRBV12-4 and TRBJ1-2; D is perhaps TRBD1 (6 bases). There are 13 residues in the CDR3. V was shortened by 6 bases and J by 4 bases, with 12 bases between the two germline ends. CDR3 nucleotides: TGTGCCAGCAGCCGGGACACAGCCTATGGCTACACCTTC. Translated, it gives CASSRDTAYGYTF.

Concerning this clonotype: Since a much larger clone is just one base distant, this may be a read error. The CDR3 end shows no conserved phenylalanine or tryptophan, and so a read error is likely. The chain has TRBV20-1 and TRBJ1-1, with TRBD1 identical over 8 bases. The CDR3 has 11 residues. Germline V gene sequence: CDR1 DFQATT, CDR2 SNEGSKA (reference sequence). Unmatched junction bases numbered 9, after V lost 7 bases and J lost 11 bases. The CDR3 DNA sequence: TGCAGTGGGAACTTACAGGGGGGCGCTTTCCTT. It translates to CSGNLQGGAFL.

This clonotype came up many times. The chain is built from TRBV27 and TRBJ2-1; D is possibly TRBD2 (5 bases). The CDR3 runs to 15 residues. V was pared by 2 bases and J by 8 bases, with 16 bases between. Germline V gives CDR1 MNHEY, CDR2 SMNVEV (reference sequence). CDR3 sequence reads: CASSLLSPSGDEQFF. The CDR3 nucleotides read TGTGCCAGCAGTTTACTTTCACCGTCCGGGGATGAGCAGTTCTTC.